Below, 9 T cell receptor beta chains from the same sample are listed, as sequenced in a study of OX40 agonist ivuxolimab in advanced cancers. Produced via immunoSEQ multiplex PCR; TCRdb's table is partial and in-frame only. Among about 36,000 clones listed, about 80% were seen once. This specimen was CD4+ or CD8+ T cells sorted from blood, taken in a trial of the OX40 agonist ivuxolimab. The origin of the receptors is an adult with an advanced solid tumor such as melanoma, head and neck, liver or kidney cancer.

This rearrangement joins TRBV11-3 to TRBJ2-3; weak D call: TRBD1 (5 bases). CDR1 and CDR2 (germline): SGHNT, YENEEA. V dropped 6 bases and J dropped 0 bases, with 7 bases sitting between them. This CDR3 spans 13 amino acids. The CDR3 loop is CASRGPSTDTQYF. CDR3 in DNA: TGTGCCAGCAGGGGGCCTAGCACAGATACGCAGTATTTT. Full variable domain (missing parts from reference TRBV11-3 and TRBJ2-3): EAGVVQSPRYKIIEKKQPVAFWCNPISGHNTLYWYLQNLGQGPELLIRYENEEAVDDSQLPKDRFSAERLKGVDSTLKIQPAELGDSAVYLCASRGPSTDTQYFGPGTRLTVL.

The chain combines TRBV10-3 with TRBJ2-7; D is unresolved. The CDR3 loop spans 12 amino acids. The V and J ends lost 4 bases and 4 bases respectively, with 8 bases between them. The germline V gene encodes CDR1 ENHRY and CDR2 SYGVKD. The CDR3 region is CAISGRPYEQYF. CDR3 nucleotide sequence: TGTGCCATCAGTGGACGACCTTACGAGCAGTACTTC.

The genes are TRBV23-1 and TRBJ2-7; tentatively, D is TRBD2 (7 bases). Being an ORF, TRBV23-1 has a function that is uncertain. The CDR3 sequence is 14 residues long. V was clipped by 0 bases and J by 5 bases, with 11 bases between them. The CDR3 coding sequence is TGCGCCAGCAGTCAATCAGGGGGGGCCCACGAGCAGTACGTC. Translated: CASSQSGGAHEQYV.

This clone was observed a handful of times. The chain combines TRBV18 with TRBJ2-1; 12 nucleotides match TRBD2. Trimming at V came to 6 bases and at J to 6 bases, leaving 9 bases not matched to a gene. CDR3 length equals 16 residues. The germline gives CDR1 KGHSH, CDR2 LQKENI. This CDR3 is CASSFAASGGANEQFF. CDR3 in DNA: TGTGCCAGCTCCTTCGCGGCTAGCGGGGGGGCCAATGAGCAGTTCTTC.

The chain couples TRBV7-2 to TRBJ1-1; no clear D gene. V was clipped by 5 bases and J by 0 bases, with 10 bases between them. Germline V gene data show CDR1 as SGHTA and CDR2 as FQGNSA. CDR3 length: 14 residues. In DNA, the CDR3 is TGTGCCAGCAGCCCTCCCGGGGTGAACACTGAAGCTTTCTTT. Protein product: CASSPPGVNTEAFF.

The V call is TRBV29-1, the J call TRBJ2-7; D might be TRBD2 (7 bases). This CDR3 has 11 residues. Germline CDR1 reads SQVTM; CDR2 reads ANQGSEA. Trimming cost V 5 bases and J 6 bases, with 11 bases left between them. This chain's CDR3 is CSVLRGGEQYF. The CDR3 DNA is TGCAGCGTTCTGAGGGGGGGCGAGCAGTACTTC.

V usage is TRBV7-3 and J usage is TRBJ2-3; TRBD2 is a possible D gene (5 bases). Germline loops: CDR1 SGHTA, CDR2 FQGTGA. The V gene lost 3 bases and the J gene lost 1 base, with 11 bases spanning the gap. CDR3 length equals 15 residues. CDR3: CASSFRGEGTDTQYF. In nucleotides, the CDR3 is TGTGCCAGCAGCTTCCGGGGAGAAGGCACAGATACGCAGTATTTT.

The rearrangement uses TRBV6-1 and TRBJ2-7; no definite D call. Germline V CDR1 and CDR2: MNHNS, SASEGT. With 8 bases removed from V and 4 bases from J, the gap between germline ends came to 12 bases. CDR3 size: 12 residues. The CDR3 protein is CASVAVGYEQYV. The CDR3 coding sequence is TGTGCCAGCGTCGCGGTGGGATACGAGCAGTACGTC.

This chain joins TRBV6-1 and TRBJ1-2; unclear D gene. The CDR3 runs 13 residues. Germline assignment: CDR1 MNHNS and CDR2 SASEGT. With 4 bases removed from V and 4 bases from J, the gap between germline ends came to 10 bases. CDR3 nucleotides: TGTGCCAGCAGTGTTGGGGAGAGCTATGGCTACACCTTC. Protein sequence: CASSVGESYGYTF.